This T cell receptor beta chain originates from a study of blood T cell repertoires in COVID-19 (TCRdb year 2020). Study-wide context: The collaborator samples originated in the United States, Italy and Spain and spanned the acute and convalescent phases of COVID-19. Sample metadata almost always included a de-identified subject ID, COVID-19 status, age in years and sex. The repertoires were released in a freely available public database meant as a resource for research on the immune response to SARS-CoV-2. Where available, HLA class I and class II types were obtained from metadata supplied by the sample provider rather than from assay-based typing. The dataset comprised deeply sampled blood TCRbeta repertoires from subjects exposed to, actively infected with, or recovered from COVID-19. The prospective study material was composed of cDNA or gDNA derived from T cells, B-cell-depleted T cells, or PBMCs. The samples were drawn from two sources: the first 160 participants of the ongoing ImmuneRACE study, and 1,254 subjects contributed by 6 global collaborators.

In the case of this clone: Its antigen is unknown. Base qualities are missing; no much larger clone stands one base away.

TCRbeta CDR3 regions were amplified from genomic DNA by means of the immunoSEQ Assay, a bias-controlled multiplex PCR. As for the authors' bioinformatics: The number of nucleated cells in each sample was estimated by amplification of reference gene primers within the assay. To quantify the absolute abundance of each unique TCRbeta CDR3 rearrangement, sequence reads were collapsed and filtered. For each sample, productive Simpson clonality was calculated by taking the square root of Simpson's diversity index across productive rearrangements. Imported from immuneACCESS, the table was reduced by TCRdb to in-frame sequences with V and J called. These copies leave out some clones; in studies compared against another copy, an unresolved V gene accounts for under half, and the cause of the remainder is not known. The V and J calls and clone size are taken from that table; D and trimming were inferred from the DNA. In all, the sample holds 90,000 to 130,000 clones, and approximately 70% of those were seen once. The top ten hold 1.8% of the sample.

The full study reports these points: How much clinical and demographic metadata was included differed by source and by participant, and the metadata was provided uncurated.

Collaborating institutions collected whole blood in K2EDTA tubes following their own protocols. For TCRbeta analysis, collaborators shipped samples in one of three forms: frozen whole blood, isolated PBMCs, or DNA extracted from either of those sample types. Ends trimmed: V by 0 bases, J by 8 bases; bases unmatched to a gene: 5. There are 14 amino acids in the CDR3, from cysteine to phenylalanine inclusive. Kept here is only the CDR3 DNA, which spans 42 bases and is read in frame from base 1. For CDR1 and CDR2, the germline V gene (reference sequence) lists GTSNPN and SVGIG. Material for sequencing was peripheral blood. The TCR was taken from a woman in her forties with acute or convalescent COVID-19. The receptor chain draws on TRBV30 and TRBJ1-2; TRBD1 matches 11 bases in the middle. The DNA sequence is TGTGCCTGGAGTGTGGGGACAGGGGGGTTAGGCTACACCTTC. This sequence encodes CAWSVGTGGLGYTF.